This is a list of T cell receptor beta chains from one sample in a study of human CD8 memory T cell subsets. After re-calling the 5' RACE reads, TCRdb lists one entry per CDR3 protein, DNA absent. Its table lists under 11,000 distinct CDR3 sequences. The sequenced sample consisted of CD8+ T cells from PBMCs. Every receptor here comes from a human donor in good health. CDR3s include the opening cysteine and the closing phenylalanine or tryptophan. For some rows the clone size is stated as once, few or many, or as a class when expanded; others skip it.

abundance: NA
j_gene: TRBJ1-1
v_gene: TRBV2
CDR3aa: CASNSGTGARPEAFF

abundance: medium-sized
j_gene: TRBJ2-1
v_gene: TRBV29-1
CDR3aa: CSVEGYNEQFF

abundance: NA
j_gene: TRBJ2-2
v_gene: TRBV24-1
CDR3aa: CATLNSYTGELFF

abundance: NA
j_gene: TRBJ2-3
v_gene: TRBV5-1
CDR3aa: CASSFERDSTDTQYF

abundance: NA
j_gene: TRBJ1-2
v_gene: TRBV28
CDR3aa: CASSGGRNGYTF

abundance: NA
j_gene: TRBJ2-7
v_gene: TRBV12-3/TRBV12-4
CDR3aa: CASSFIAYEQYF

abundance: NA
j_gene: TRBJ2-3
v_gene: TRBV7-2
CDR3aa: CASSILAGASTDTQYF

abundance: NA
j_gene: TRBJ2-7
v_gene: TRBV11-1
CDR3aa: CASSLAGNKYEQYF

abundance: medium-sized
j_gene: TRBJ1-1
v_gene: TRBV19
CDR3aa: CASIGRAEAFF

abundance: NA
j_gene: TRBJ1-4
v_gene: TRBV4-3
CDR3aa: CASSQEGRDNEKLFF

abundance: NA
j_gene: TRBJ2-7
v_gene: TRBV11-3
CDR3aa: CASSPPGTGVEQYF

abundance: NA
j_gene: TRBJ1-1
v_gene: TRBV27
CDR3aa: CASSLIQGIVTEAFF

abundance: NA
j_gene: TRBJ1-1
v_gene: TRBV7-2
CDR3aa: CASSLNRGEAFF

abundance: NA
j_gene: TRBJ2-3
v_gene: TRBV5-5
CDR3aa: CASSLRGDTDTQYF